Following are 22 T cell receptor beta chains from one sample sequenced in a study of shared clonotypes between healthy human individuals (dated by TCRdb to 2018 to 2021). Libraries came from the immunoSEQ multiplex PCR assay. Held by TCRdb, this immuneACCESS table contains in-frame sequences only and omits some clones. Under half of the omission traces to an unresolved V gene where checked; the cause of the rest is unknown. The sample includes approximately 700,000 clones, with roughly 73% observed a single time. The top ten constitute around 1.8% of the sample. Input material: memory CD4+ T cells sorted from blood. The cell subset or site label on this specimen signifies: CD45RA-negative fraction. The receptors were sampled from a woman between 25 and 40 years old in good health.

This clone was seen only a few times. This same CDR3 is encoded by further DNA sequences in the sample. V usage is TRBV15 and J usage is TRBJ1-2; TRBD1 might be the D (5 bases). V lost 0 bases and J 8 bases, leaving 10 bases between the germline ends. The CDR3 is made up of 13 amino acids. The germline V gene encodes CDR1 LNHNV and CDR2 YYDKDF (reference sequence). This CDR3 reads CATSRDLQGGYTF. CDR3 nucleotide sequence: TGTGCCACCAGCAGAGATTTGCAGGGAGGCTACACCTTC.

J is TRBJ1-2 and V is TRBV7-2; D perhaps matches TRBD1 (6 bases). The germline gives CDR1 SGHTA, CDR2 FQGNSA. The CDR3 has 17 amino acids. Trimming left V 1 base short and J 3 bases short, with 18 bases between. The DNA of the CDR3 is TGTGCCAGCAGCTTAGGGTTGAAGCGGGGGCGAGACTATGGCTACACCTTC. Its translation: CASSLGLKRGRDYGYTF.

The V call is TRBV28, the J call TRBJ2-4; perhaps TRBD1 as D (6 bases). The V end lost 6 bases, the J end lost 7 bases, and 13 bases lay between the germline ends. Germline V gives CDR1 MDHEN, CDR2 SYDVKM. This CDR3 spans 13 amino acids. The CDR3 protein is CASSETGSNIQYF. The CDR3 region has the DNA TGTGCCAGCAGCGAAACAGGGTCCAACATTCAGTACTTC.

This chain connects TRBV27 to TRBJ2-2; D possibly corresponds to TRBD1 (6 bases). This CDR3 spans 16 amino acids. Trimming took off 6 bases at V and 0 bases at J, with 14 bases between the two ends. Germline loops: CDR1 MNHEY, CDR2 SMNVEV (reference sequence). CDR3 residues: CASRTDRYANTGELFF. The CDR3 nucleotides are TGTGCCAGCAGGACCGACAGGTACGCGAACACCGGGGAGCTGTTTTTT.

This chain links TRBV5-1 with TRBJ2-1; TRBD2 matches 7 bases. The CDR3 loop spans 17 amino acids. Germline V gives CDR1 SGHRS, CDR2 YFSETQ. With V trimmed by 4 bases and J by 10 bases, 20 bases remained unmatched. Here the CDR3 DNA reads TGCGCCAGCAGCCCTACAATTAGCGGACTAGTAAGGGGAGAGCAGTTCTTC. Its translation is CASSPTISGLVRGEQFF.

V is TRBV28 and J is TRBJ2-3; D remains ambiguous. This CDR3 has 14 amino acids. CDR1 MDHEN and CDR2 SYDVKM come from the germline V gene. V dropped 7 bases and J dropped 6 bases, with 17 bases sitting between them. The CDR3, as DNA: TGTGCCAGCAATAGAGGCATGCTAACGGATACGCAGTATTTT. It codes for CASNRGMLTDTQYF.

There are a few counts of this clone. The V and J genes are TRBV2 and TRBJ2-1, with D possibly being TRBD2 (5 bases). This CDR3 has 14 amino acids. Germline-derived CDR1 and CDR2 are SNHLY and FYNNEI. V gave up 5 bases and J gave up 0 bases, with 8 bases separating them. CDR3 residues: CASSPLASYNEQFF. DNA for the CDR3: TGTGCCAGCAGTCCCCTAGCCTCCTACAATGAGCAGTTCTTC.

In its sample, this clone was seen many times. A clone one base away is much larger, so this may be a read error. The chain employs TRBV7-9 and TRBJ2-7; perhaps TRBD1 as D (6 bases). This CDR3 has 12 residues. CDR1 is SEHNR and CDR2 is FQNEAQ in the germline V gene (reference sequence). Trimming cost V 0 bases and J 6 bases, with 6 bases left between them. The CDR3 here is CASSLAGGEQYF. The CDR3 DNA reads TGTGCCAGCAGCTTAGCAGGGGGCGAGCAGTACTTC.

The chain employs TRBV6-1 and TRBJ1-2; 9 bases match TRBD1. Trimming cost V 9 bases and J 8 bases; bases outside gene matches: 10. The CDR3 length is 13 residues. CDR1 is MNHNS and CDR2 is SASEGT in the germline V gene. CDR3 amino acids: CASTGQGIGGYTF. The CDR3 DNA follows: TGTGCCAGTACGGGACAGGGCATAGGGGGCTACACCTTC.

The chain carries TRBV27 and TRBJ2-1, with D perhaps matching TRBD2 (6 bases). Germline CDR1 reads MNHEY; CDR2 reads SMNVEV (reference sequence). The CDR3 is 14 amino acids. DNA of the CDR3: TGTGCGACATCTGGGGGGAGGATTTTTAATGAGCAGTTCTTC. Translated: CATSGGRIFNEQFF.

This clone was counted only a few times. The chain has TRBV4-2 and TRBJ2-1; 7 bases align to TRBD2. There are 13 residues in the CDR3. Germline V gene lookup returns CDR1 LGHNA and CDR2 YNFKEQ. J lost 8 bases, V lost 2 bases, and 3 bases had no gene match. For the CDR3, the DNA is TGTGCCAGCAGCCAACTAGCGGTCGATGAGCAGTTCTTC. Translating it yields CASSQLAVDEQFF.

The CDR3 is CASSRSRSGETQYF. The CDR3 DNA is TGTGCCAGCAGCCGCAGTAGAAGCGGGGAGACCCAGTACTTC. This chain uses TRBV14 with TRBJ2-5, with D perhaps matching TRBD2 (6 bases). CDR1 is SGHDN, CDR2 FVKESK, per germline. V gave up 4 bases and J gave up 5 bases, with 14 bases separating them. The CDR3 covers 14 residues.

The gene calls are TRBV5-1 and TRBJ1-4, with 8 bases lining up with TRBD1. The length of the CDR3 is 15 residues. Looked up from germline, CDR1 is SGHRS and CDR2 is YFSETQ. After removal of 5 bases from V and 1 base from J, the junction contained 4 bases not matched to a gene. This chain's CDR3 is CASSHGQGTNEKLFF. The CDR3 nucleotides read TGCGCCAGCAGTCATGGACAGGGAACTAATGAAAAACTGTTTTTT.

The chain is built from TRBV4-2 and TRBJ2-6, with unresolved D. Germline V gene data show CDR1 as LGHNA and CDR2 as YNFKEQ. V was shortened by 8 bases and J by 5 bases, with 22 bases between the two germline ends. This CDR3 spans 17 amino acids. Here the CDR3 reads CASVFLGVQSRANVLTF. In DNA form, the CDR3 reads TGTGCCAGCGTGTTTCTTGGCGTACAAAGTCGGGCCAACGTCCTGACTTTC.

The chain joins TRBV10-3 to TRBJ2-7, with D unresolved. Germline V gene lookup returns CDR1 ENHRY and CDR2 SYGVKD. There are 14 residues in the CDR3. V was pared by 5 bases and J by 7 bases, with 18 bases between. For the CDR3, the DNA is TGTGCCATCAGTCCCGAGACCTGGGCGGTGGAGCAGTACTTC. Translating gives CAISPETWAVEQYF.

In its sample, this clone was seen a few times. V is TRBV5-5 and J is TRBJ1-5; no reliable D call. Germline CDR1 reads SGHKS; CDR2 reads YYEKEE (reference sequence). The CDR3 is 16 residues long. V lost 4 bases and J 2 bases, leaving 16 bases between the germline ends. This CDR3 reads CASSPLAAWGNQPQHF. The DNA of the CDR3 is TGTGCCAGCAGCCCATTAGCGGCCTGGGGCAATCAGCCCCAGCATTTT.

Worth noting for this clone: The sample carries other DNA sequences with the same CDR3. The chain is built from TRBV5-1 and TRBJ2-5; 8 bases fit TRBD1. The CDR3 has 13 amino acids. V shed 3 bases, J shed 5 bases, and the junction held 3 bases outside the gene matches. Germline V gene lookup returns CDR1 SGHRS and CDR2 YFSETQ. The CDR3 spells CASSYGQGETQYF. The CDR3 nucleotides are TGCGCCAGCAGCTACGGACAGGGCGAGACCCAGTACTTC.

The V and J genes are TRBV28 and TRBJ1-2, with TRBD1 identical over 8 bases. V was clipped by 4 bases and J by 6 bases; unmatched bases: 19. The CDR3 extends over 18 amino acids. Per germline, CDR1 MDHEN and CDR2 SYDVKM. DNA for the CDR3: TGTGCCAGCAGTTCACTAATCAGGGGGCGTTTTGCAGGCGATGGCTACACCTTC. Translation: CASSSLIRGRFAGDGYTF.

This clone was found once. The chain recombines TRBV28 with TRBJ2-6, with D possibly matching TRBD1 (6 bases). Trimming cost V 6 bases and J 0 bases, with 9 bases left between them. The length of the CDR3 is 15 residues. Germline V gene lookup returns CDR1 MDHEN and CDR2 SYDVKM. CDR3 sequence reads: CASRTGASGANVLTF. CDR3 in DNA: TGTGCCAGCAGGACAGGTGCCTCTGGGGCCAACGTCCTGACTTTC.

This clone was recorded many times. The chain is built from TRBV5-8 and TRBJ2-7; tentative D call: TRBD1 (6 bases). The CDR3 loop spans 17 amino acids. The germline CDR1 and CDR2 sequences are SGHTS and YDEGEE. V lost 1 base and J lost 1, with 18 bases in between. The CDR3 reads CASSLFLLDGQSYEQYF. The CDR3 DNA sequence: TGTGCCAGCAGCTTGTTCCTCTTAGACGGACAGTCCTACGAGCAGTACTTC.

The CDR3 DNA sequence: TGCAGCGGAGGACAGGGAACGATTGAAGCTTTCTTT. It encodes CSGGQGTIEAFF. The chain links TRBV29-1 to TRBJ1-1; 8 bases map to TRBD1. The trim removed 7 bases at V and 7 bases at J, leaving 8 bases unmatched. Germline assignment: CDR1 SQVTM and CDR2 ANQGSEA. This CDR3 contains 12 residues.

The rearrangement links TRBV18 to TRBJ1-2, with TRBD1 matching over 7 bases. CDR1 and CDR2 from the germline V gene are KGHSH and LQKENI. With V trimmed by 5 bases and J by 6 bases, 9 bases remained unmatched. The CDR3 loop spans 14 amino acids. This CDR3 reads CASSAGTENNGYTF. The CDR3 DNA sequence: TGTGCCAGCTCAGCCGGGACAGAGAATAATGGCTACACCTTC.